The 21 T cell receptor beta chains below come from one sample, sequenced in a study of T cell changes during pregnancy in multiple sclerosis. Clones were read by immunoSEQ multiplex PCR, and TCRdb kept only the in-frame ones, dropping some. The data contain around 47,000 clones, around 96% of them singletons. Sequencing used peripheral blood, obtained in the second trimester of pregnancy. These receptors originate from a female donor with multiple sclerosis, enrolled in a pregnancy study.

The gene calls are TRBV11-2 and TRBJ2-6; 8 nucleotides line up with TRBD1. J gave up 10 bases and V 5 bases, and 7 bases lay outside the gene matches. The CDR3 sequence is 14 residues long. The germline gives CDR1 SGHAT, CDR2 FQNNGV. In nucleotides, the CDR3 is TGTGCCAGCAGCGAGCCGGGACAGGCGAACGTCCTGACTTTC. It encodes CASSEPGQANVLTF.

This CDR3 reads CSVDRGPSTEAFF. DNA for the CDR3: TGCAGCGTTGACAGGGGGCCCTCCACTGAAGCTTTCTTT. The chain combines TRBV29-1 with TRBJ1-1; 8 bases match TRBD1. CDR1 and CDR2 (germline): SQVTM, ANQGSEA. The CDR3 is made up of 13 amino acids. The V and J ends lost 3 bases and 4 bases, in that order; junction bases with no gene match: 4.

V is TRBV18 and J is TRBJ2-1, with 8 bases fitting TRBD1. The CDR3 is 13 residues long. Germline assignment: CDR1 KGHSH and CDR2 LQKENI. V trimming: 6 bases; J trimming: 15 bases; junction bases outside the gene matches: 13. The CDR3 sequence: CASSPGWQGAPFF. As DNA, the CDR3 is TGTGCCAGCTCGCCGGGCTGGCAGGGGGCCCCGTTCTTC.

This clone was seen only a few times. The chain carries TRBV2 and TRBJ1-5; 10 bases agree with TRBD1. V gave up 6 bases and J gave up 6 bases; unmatched junction bases: 8. Germline V gene sequence: CDR1 SNHLY, CDR2 FYNNEI. This CDR3 has 15 residues. The CDR3 nucleotides read TGTGCCAGCAGCGCGACAGGGGGCTATGGTCAGCCCCAGCATTTT. Translated: CASSATGGYGQPQHF.

This chain links TRBV27 with TRBJ2-1, with 10 bases matching TRBD2. Germline trimming cut 2 bases from V and 6 bases from J; bases unmatched to any gene: 16. This CDR3 comprises 19 residues. The germline V gene has CDR1 MNHEY and CDR2 SMNVEV (reference sequence). The CDR3 coding sequence is TGTGCCAGCAGTTTACGAGGCAGGGGAACACTAGCGGGAACCAATGAGCAGTTCTTC. Translated, it gives CASSLRGRGTLAGTNEQFF.

V gene TRBV9 combines with J gene TRBJ2-1; possibly TRBD2 for D (6 bases). The germline V gene has CDR1 SGDLS and CDR2 YYNGEE. The V and J ends lost 2 bases and 4 bases respectively, with 13 bases between them. This CDR3 is built from 15 residues. The CDR3 sequence: CASSVGLRDYNEQFF. The CDR3 DNA is TGTGCCAGCAGCGTGGGACTCCGCGATTACAATGAGCAGTTCTTC.

V and J are TRBV28 and TRBJ1-3, with D perhaps matching TRBD1 (6 bases). The CDR3 has 16 amino acids. The V gene lost 5 bases and the J gene lost 4 bases, with 18 bases spanning the gap. Germline V gives CDR1 MDHEN, CDR2 SYDVKM. The CDR3 loop is CASSPRFGGRGNTIYF. The CDR3 DNA follows: TGTGCCAGCAGTCCGAGGTTCGGGGGGCGCGGAAACACCATATATTTT.

This chain's CDR3 is CASMTGRNTGELFF. As DNA, the CDR3 is TGTGCCAGCATGACAGGGAGAAACACCGGGGAGCTGTTTTTT. V usage is TRBV2 and J usage is TRBJ2-2, with 7 bases fitting TRBD1. The V and J ends lost 7 bases and 2 bases, in that order; junction bases with no gene match: 4. The CDR3 totals 14 residues. CDR1 and CDR2 from the germline V gene are SNHLY and FYNNEI. Drawing the rest from reference TRBV2 and TRBJ2-2, the complete variable domain is EPEVTQTPSHQVTQMGQEVILRCVPISNHLYFYWYRQILGQKVEFLVSFYNNEISEKSEIFDDQFSVERPDGSNFTLKIRSTKLEDSAMYFCASMTGRNTGELFFGEGSRLTVL.

This chain links TRBV5-1 with TRBJ2-3, with 8 bases matching TRBD1. The J segment lost 2 bases and the V segment lost 2 bases, leaving 4 bases of the junction unmatched. The CDR3 sequence is 15 residues long. Per the germline V gene, CDR1 is SGHRS and CDR2 is YFSETQ. In DNA form, the CDR3 reads TGCGCCAGCAGCTTCGGGGACAGGACCACAGATACGCAGTATTTT. Translation: CASSFGDRTTDTQYF.

The chain uses TRBV7-2 and TRBJ2-1; D gene uncertain. V lost 1 base to trimming and J lost 5 bases, with 9 bases between them. This CDR3 is built from 14 residues. Per the germline V gene, CDR1 is SGHTA and CDR2 is FQGNSA. The CDR3 DNA reads as TGTGCCAGCAGCTTAGTGGCCTTAAACAATGAGCAGTTCTTC. Protein product: CASSLVALNNEQFF. Full variable domain (missing parts from reference TRBV7-2 and TRBJ2-1): GAGVSQSPSNKVTEKGKDVELRCDPISGHTALYWYRQSLGQGLEFLIYFQGNSAPDKSGLPSDRFSAERTGGSVSTLTIQRTQQEDSAVYLCASSLVALNNEQFFGPGTRLTVL.

The chain joins TRBV7-7 to TRBJ2-1; 8 nucleotides align to TRBD2. CDR3 size: 15 residues. Germline values: CDR1 SSHAT, CDR2 FNYEAQ (reference sequence). V trimming: 6 bases; J trimming: 1 base; junction bases outside the gene matches: 5. This chain's CDR3 is CASSQSGSSYNEQFF. The CDR3 DNA reads as TGTGCCAGCAGTCAGAGCGGGAGTTCCTACAATGAGCAGTTCTTC.

The chain joins TRBV19 to TRBJ1-4, with TRBD1 as a possible D gene (5 bases). The CDR3 loop spans 12 amino acids. The V gene lost 6 bases and the J gene lost 14 bases, with 16 bases spanning the gap. Germline V gene data show CDR1 as LNHDA and CDR2 as SQIVND (reference sequence). The chain's CDR3 is CASRPTGGNLFF. CDR3 DNA sequence: TGTGCCAGTAGGCCCACCGGGGGAAATCTGTTTTTT.

The gene calls are TRBV18 and TRBJ2-5, with 10 bases aligning to TRBD1. The CDR3 totals 12 residues. Losses at the gene ends were 6 bases for V and 5 bases for J; bases not matched to a gene: 0. The germline CDR1 and CDR2 sequences are KGHSH and LQKENI. CDR3 DNA sequence: TGTGCCAGCTCGGGACAGGGGGAGACCCAGTACTTC. This codes for CASSGQGETQYF.

The rearrangement joins TRBV7-9 to TRBJ1-3; D is possibly TRBD1 (6 bases). Germline loops: CDR1 SEHNR, CDR2 FQNEAQ (reference sequence). The CDR3 totals 15 residues. Trimming shortened V by 6 bases and J by 1 base, and 13 bases separated the two germline ends. The CDR3 sequence: CASSRTTGSGNTIYF. CDR3 coding DNA: TGTGCCAGCAGTCGGACAACAGGGTCTGGAAACACCATATATTTT.

The chain has TRBV27 and TRBJ2-1, with no clear D. This CDR3 is built from 12 residues. Trimming pared 4 bases from V and 8 bases from J, leaving 9 bases between. In germline, CDR1 is MNHEY, CDR2 SMNVEV (reference sequence). CDR3 nucleotide sequence: TGTGCCAGCAGTTACCGTACGGATGAGCAGTTCTTC. It encodes CASSYRTDEQFF.

DNA of the CDR3: TGTGCCAGCAGTGACCCCTTCCGACAGGTCGCCACTGAAGCTTTCTTT. Protein product: CASSDPFRQVATEAFF. The chain employs TRBV2 and TRBJ1-1; tentatively, D is TRBD1 (6 bases). V gave up 3 bases and J gave up 4 bases, with 18 bases separating them. Looked up from germline, CDR1 is SNHLY and CDR2 is FYNNEI. The CDR3 has 16 amino acids.

The V call is TRBV19, the J call TRBJ1-4; 9 bases map to TRBD1. CDR1 LNHDA and CDR2 SQIVND come from the germline V gene (reference sequence). CDR3 length: 14 residues. V lost 6 bases to trimming and J lost 6 bases; unmatched junction nucleotides: 5. The CDR3 protein is CASRRQGGYEKLFF. For the CDR3, the DNA is TGTGCCAGTAGGCGACAGGGGGGGTATGAAAAACTGTTTTTT.

The chain joins TRBV18 to TRBJ2-3, with 10 bases fitting TRBD2. V shed 0 bases and J 4 bases; nucleotides not matched to a gene: 10. Looked up from germline, CDR1 is KGHSH and CDR2 is LQKENI. This CDR3 is built from 18 residues. The CDR3 sequence is CASSPPVGTSAGADTQYF. The DNA of the CDR3 is TGTGCCAGCTCACCACCCGTCGGGACTAGCGCCGGCGCAGATACGCAGTATTTT.

A single count supports this clone. The V call is TRBV6-1, the J call TRBJ2-5; a weak D match, TRBD1 (6 bases). Germline CDR1 MNHNS, CDR2 SASEGT. Trimming took off 3 bases at V and 4 bases at J, with 15 bases between the two ends. The CDR3 contains 15 residues. The DNA for the CDR3 is TGTGCCAGCAGTGATACTCACAGGGTCTCAGAGACCCAGTACTTC. Protein product: CASSDTHRVSETQYF.

The V gene is TRBV27, the J gene TRBJ1-1; 7 bases agree with TRBD1. The CDR3 contains 14 residues. The germline V gene encodes CDR1 MNHEY and CDR2 SMNVEV (reference sequence). Trimming at V came to 3 bases and at J to 4 bases, leaving 5 bases not matched to a gene. CDR3 nucleotide sequence: TGTGCCAGCAGTTTCGGACAGGCATCCACTGAAGCTTTCTTT. Translating gives CASSFGQASTEAFF.

This chain links TRBV7-2 with TRBJ1-2; D gene unclear. This CDR3 comprises 14 residues. Trimming left V 6 bases short and J 6 bases short, with 17 bases between. CDR1 and CDR2 (germline): SGHTA, FQGNSA. Here the CDR3 DNA reads TGTGCCAGCAGAACCGGCGGGCCTCGTAATGGCTACACCTTC. Its protein product is CASRTGGPRNGYTF.